This T cell receptor beta chain was captured in a study of T-cell memory formation after mild COVID-19. Study-wide findings and caveats: A subset of responding clones appeared in pre-infection memory, suggesting cross-reactive memory joined.

Germline-derived CDR1 and CDR2 are MGHDK and SYGVNS. The V and J ends lost 5 bases and 4 bases respectively, with 11 bases between them. The CDR3 loop spans 13 amino acids. MiXCR, run by TCRdb on the 5' RACE reads, gives a single entry per CDR3 protein. The sample consists of some 440,000 distinct CDR3 sequences, roughly 23% of them appearing once. This clonotype was picked up one time. Its matching antigen is unknown. The TCR was taken from an adult woman who had mild COVID-19 (a few samples of this study predate the infection). Cell type and time point are not known. The sample was PBMCs or a T cell subset sorted from them (not recorded which). The V gene is TRBV25-1, the J gene TRBJ1-2; maybe TRBD1 (6 bases). The CDR3 loop is CASSSGDLYGYTF. The CDR3 bases are TGTGCCAGCAGTTCAGGGGACCTCTATGGCTACACCTTC.